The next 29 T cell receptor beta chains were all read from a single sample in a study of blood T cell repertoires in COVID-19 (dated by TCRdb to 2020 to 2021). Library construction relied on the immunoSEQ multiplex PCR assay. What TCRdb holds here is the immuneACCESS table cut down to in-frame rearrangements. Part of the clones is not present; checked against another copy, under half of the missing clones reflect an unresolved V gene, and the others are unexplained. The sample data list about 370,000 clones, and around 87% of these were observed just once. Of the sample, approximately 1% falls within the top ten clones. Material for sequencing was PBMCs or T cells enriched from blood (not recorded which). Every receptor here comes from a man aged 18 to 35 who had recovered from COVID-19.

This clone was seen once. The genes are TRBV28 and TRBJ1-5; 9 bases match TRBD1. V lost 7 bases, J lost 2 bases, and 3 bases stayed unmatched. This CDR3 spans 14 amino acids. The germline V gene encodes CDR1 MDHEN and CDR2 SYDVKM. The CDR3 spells CASTWTGGNQPQHF. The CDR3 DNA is TGTGCCAGCACCTGGACAGGGGGCAATCAGCCCCAGCATTTT.

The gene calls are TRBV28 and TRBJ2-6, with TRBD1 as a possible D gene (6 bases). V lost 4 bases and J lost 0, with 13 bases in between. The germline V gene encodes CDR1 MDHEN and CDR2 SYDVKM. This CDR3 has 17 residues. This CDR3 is CASSYGTPTSGANVLTF. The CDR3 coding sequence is TGTGCCAGCAGTTATGGGACACCCACCTCTGGGGCCAACGTCCTGACTTTC.

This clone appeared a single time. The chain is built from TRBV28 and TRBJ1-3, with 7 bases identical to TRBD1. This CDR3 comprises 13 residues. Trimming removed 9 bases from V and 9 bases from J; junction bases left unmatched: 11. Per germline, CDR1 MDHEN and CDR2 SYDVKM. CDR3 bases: TGTGCCAGTACGACAGGGAGACAAGGCACCATATATTTT. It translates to CASTTGRQGTIYF.

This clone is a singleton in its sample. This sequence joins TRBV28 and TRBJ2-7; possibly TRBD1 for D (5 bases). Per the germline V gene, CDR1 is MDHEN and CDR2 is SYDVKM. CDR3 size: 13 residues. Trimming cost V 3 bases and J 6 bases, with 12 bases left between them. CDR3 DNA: TGTGCCAGCAGTTTGTCCAGGGCCGGCGAGCAGTACTTC. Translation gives CASSLSRAGEQYF.

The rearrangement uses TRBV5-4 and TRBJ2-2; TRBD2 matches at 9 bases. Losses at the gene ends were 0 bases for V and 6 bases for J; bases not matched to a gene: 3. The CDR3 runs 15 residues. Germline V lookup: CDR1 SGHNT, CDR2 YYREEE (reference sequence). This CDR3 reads CASSLAGGGAGELFF. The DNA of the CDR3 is TGTGCCAGCAGCTTGGCCGGCGGGGGGGCCGGGGAGCTGTTTTTT.

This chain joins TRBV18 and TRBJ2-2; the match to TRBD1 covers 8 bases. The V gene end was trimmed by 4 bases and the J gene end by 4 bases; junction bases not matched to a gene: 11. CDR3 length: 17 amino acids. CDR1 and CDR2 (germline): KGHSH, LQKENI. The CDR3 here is CASSLSSGTGFTGELFF. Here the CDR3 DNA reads TGTGCCAGCTCACTTTCTTCCGGGACAGGATTCACCGGGGAGCTGTTTTTT.

The CDR3 sequence: CSVEGVTDRNYEQYF. The CDR3, as DNA: TGCAGCGTTGAAGGGGTGACCGACAGGAACTACGAGCAGTACTTC. This chain joins TRBV29-1 and TRBJ2-7; the D gene is possibly TRBD1 (6 bases). V lost 1 base, J lost 3 bases, and 16 bases lay in between. Per germline, CDR1 SQVTM and CDR2 ANQGSEA. CDR3 length: 15 amino acids.

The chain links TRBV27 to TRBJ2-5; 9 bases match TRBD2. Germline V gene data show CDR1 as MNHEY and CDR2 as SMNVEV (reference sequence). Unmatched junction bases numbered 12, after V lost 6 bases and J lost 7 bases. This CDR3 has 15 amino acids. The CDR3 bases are TGTGCCAGCAGCGAGAATCCTGGACTAGCGTGGACCCAGTACTTC. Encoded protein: CASSENPGLAWTQYF.

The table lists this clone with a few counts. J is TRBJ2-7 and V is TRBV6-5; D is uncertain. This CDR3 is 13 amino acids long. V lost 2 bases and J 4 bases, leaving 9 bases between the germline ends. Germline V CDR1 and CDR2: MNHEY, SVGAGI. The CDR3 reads CASSYPGSYEQYF. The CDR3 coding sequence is TGTGCCAGCAGTTACCCCGGGTCGTACGAGCAGTACTTC.

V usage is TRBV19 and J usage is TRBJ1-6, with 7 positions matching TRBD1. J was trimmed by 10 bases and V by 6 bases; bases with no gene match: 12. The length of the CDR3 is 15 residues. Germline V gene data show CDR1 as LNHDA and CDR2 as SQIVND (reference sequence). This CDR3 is CASRTPDREVSPLHF. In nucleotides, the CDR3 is TGTGCCAGTAGAACCCCCGACAGGGAAGTATCACCCCTCCACTTT.

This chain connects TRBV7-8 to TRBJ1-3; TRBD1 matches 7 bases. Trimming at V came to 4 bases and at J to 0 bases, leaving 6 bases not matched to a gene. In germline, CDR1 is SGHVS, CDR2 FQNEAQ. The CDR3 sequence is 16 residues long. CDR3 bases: TGTGCCAGCAGCTCTCGACAGGGCTACTCTGGAAACACCATATATTTT. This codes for CASSSRQGYSGNTIYF.

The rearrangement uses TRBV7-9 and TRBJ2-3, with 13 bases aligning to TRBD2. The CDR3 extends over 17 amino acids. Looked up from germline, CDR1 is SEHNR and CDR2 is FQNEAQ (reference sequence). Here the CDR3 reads CATGGLAGRQSTDTQYF. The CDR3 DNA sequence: TGTGCAACGGGGGGACTAGCGGGACGCCAAAGCACAGATACGCAGTATTTT.

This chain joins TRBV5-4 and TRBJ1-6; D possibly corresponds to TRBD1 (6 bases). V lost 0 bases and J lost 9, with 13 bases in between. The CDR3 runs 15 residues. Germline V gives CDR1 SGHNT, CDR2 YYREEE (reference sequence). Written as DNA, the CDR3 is TGTGCCAGCAGCTTGGACAACAGGGTCGGTTCACCCCTCCACTTT. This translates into CASSLDNRVGSPLHF.

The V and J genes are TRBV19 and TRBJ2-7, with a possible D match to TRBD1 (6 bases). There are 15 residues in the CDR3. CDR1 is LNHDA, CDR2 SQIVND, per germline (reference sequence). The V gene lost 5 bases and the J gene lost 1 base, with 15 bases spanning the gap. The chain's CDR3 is CASSPPLQGSYEQYF. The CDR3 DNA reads TGTGCCAGTAGTCCCCCTTTACAGGGTTCCTACGAGCAGTACTTC.

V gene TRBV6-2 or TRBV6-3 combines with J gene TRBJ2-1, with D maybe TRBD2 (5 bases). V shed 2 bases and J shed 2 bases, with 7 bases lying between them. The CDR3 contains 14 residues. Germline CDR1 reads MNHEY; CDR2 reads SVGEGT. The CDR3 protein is CASSYAGAYNEQFF. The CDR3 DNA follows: TGTGCCAGCAGTTACGCGGGTGCCTACAATGAGCAGTTCTTC.

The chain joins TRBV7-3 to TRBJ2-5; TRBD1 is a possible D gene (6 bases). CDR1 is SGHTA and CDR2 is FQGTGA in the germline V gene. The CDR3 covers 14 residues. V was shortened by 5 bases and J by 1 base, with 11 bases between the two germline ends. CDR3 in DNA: TGTGCCAGCAGCCCGACAGGAACCCAAGAGACCCAGTACTTC. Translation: CASSPTGTQETQYF.

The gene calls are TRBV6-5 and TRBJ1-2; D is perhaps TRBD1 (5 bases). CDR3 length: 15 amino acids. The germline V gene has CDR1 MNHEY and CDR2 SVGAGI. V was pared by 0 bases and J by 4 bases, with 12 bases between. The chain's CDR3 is CASSYSIQASYGYTF. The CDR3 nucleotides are TGTGCCAGCAGTTACTCGATACAGGCTTCCTATGGCTACACCTTC.

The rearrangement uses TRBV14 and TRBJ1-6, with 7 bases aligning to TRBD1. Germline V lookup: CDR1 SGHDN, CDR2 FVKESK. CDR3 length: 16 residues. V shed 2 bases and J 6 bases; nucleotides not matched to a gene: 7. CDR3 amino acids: CASSQYSAGGNSPLHF. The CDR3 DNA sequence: TGTGCCAGCAGCCAATATTCGGCAGGGGGTAATTCACCCCTCCACTTT.

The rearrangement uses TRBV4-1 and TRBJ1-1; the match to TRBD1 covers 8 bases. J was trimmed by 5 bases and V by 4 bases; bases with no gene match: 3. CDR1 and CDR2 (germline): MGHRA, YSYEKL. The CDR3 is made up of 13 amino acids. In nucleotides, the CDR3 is TGCGCCAGCAGCCGTCGACAGGGGACTGAAGCTTTCTTT. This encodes CASSRRQGTEAFF.

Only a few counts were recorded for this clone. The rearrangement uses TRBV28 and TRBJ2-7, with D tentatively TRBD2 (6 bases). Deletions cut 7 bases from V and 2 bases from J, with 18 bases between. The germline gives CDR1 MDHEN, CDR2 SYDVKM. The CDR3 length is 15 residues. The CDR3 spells CASNVRGLQTYEQYF. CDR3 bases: TGTGCCAGCAACGTAAGGGGACTTCAAACCTACGAGCAGTACTTC.

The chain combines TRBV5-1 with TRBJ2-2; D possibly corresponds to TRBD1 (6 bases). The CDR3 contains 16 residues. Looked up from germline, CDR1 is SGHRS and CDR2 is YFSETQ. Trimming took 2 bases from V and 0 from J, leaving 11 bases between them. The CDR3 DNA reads TGCGCCAGCAGCTTAGGGGGACACACGAACACCGGGGAGCTGTTTTTT. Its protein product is CASSLGGHTNTGELFF.

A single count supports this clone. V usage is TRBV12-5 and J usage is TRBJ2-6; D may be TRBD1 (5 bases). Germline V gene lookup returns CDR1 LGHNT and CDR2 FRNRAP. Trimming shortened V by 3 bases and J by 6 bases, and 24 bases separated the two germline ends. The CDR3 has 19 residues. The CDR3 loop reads CASGFLLDKAPIEANVLTF. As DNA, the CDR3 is TGTGCTAGTGGTTTCCTCCTGGACAAGGCCCCTATTGAGGCCAACGTCCTGACTTTC.

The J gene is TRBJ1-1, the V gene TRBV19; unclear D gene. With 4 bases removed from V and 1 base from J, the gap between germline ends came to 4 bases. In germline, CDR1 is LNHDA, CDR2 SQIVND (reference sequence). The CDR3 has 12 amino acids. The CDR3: CASSNRNTEAFF. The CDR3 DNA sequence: TGTGCCAGTAGTAACAGGAACACTGAAGCTTTCTTT.

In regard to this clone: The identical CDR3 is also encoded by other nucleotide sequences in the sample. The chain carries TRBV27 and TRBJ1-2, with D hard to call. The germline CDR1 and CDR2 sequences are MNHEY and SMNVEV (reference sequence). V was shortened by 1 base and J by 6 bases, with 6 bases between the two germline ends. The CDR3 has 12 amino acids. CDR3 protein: CASSLFGDGYTF. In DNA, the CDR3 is TGTGCCAGCAGTTTATTCGGGGATGGCTACACCTTC.

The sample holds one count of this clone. CDR3 nucleotide sequence: TGTGCCAGCAGCTTGGGCGGGGGGGCAACAGATACGCAGTATTTT. Translated: CASSLGGGATDTQYF. The rearrangement links TRBV5-4 to TRBJ2-3; 9 positions match TRBD2. The CDR3 has 15 residues. V was clipped by 0 bases and J by 3 bases; unmatched bases: 2. Germline assignment: CDR1 SGHNT and CDR2 YYREEE (reference sequence).

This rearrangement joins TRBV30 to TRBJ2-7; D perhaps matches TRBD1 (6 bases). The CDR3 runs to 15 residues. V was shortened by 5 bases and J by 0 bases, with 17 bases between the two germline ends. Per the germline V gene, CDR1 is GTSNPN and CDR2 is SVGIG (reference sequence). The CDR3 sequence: CAWGGSRESSYEQYF. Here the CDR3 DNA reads TGTGCCTGGGGGGGCAGTAGGGAGAGCTCCTACGAGCAGTACTTC.

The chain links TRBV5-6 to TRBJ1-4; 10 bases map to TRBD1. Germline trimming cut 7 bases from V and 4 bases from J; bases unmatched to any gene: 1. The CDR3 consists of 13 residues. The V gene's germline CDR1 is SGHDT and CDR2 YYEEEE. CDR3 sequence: CASRDRGNEKLFF. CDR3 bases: TGTGCCAGCCGGGACAGGGGTAATGAAAAACTGTTTTTT.

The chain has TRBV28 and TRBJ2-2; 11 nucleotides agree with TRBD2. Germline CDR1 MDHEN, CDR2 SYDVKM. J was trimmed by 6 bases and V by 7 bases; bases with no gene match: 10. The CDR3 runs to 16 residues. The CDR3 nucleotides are TGTGCCAGCACCAGGGCGAGGGGACTAGCGGCCGGGGAGCTGTTTTTT. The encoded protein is CASTRARGLAAGELFF. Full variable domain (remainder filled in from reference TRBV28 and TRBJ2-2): DVKVTQSSRYLVKRTGEKVFLECVQDMDHENMFWYRQDPGLGLRLIYFSYDVKMKEKGDIPEGYSVSREKKERFSLILESASTNQTSMYLCASTRARGLAAGELFFGEGSRLTVL.

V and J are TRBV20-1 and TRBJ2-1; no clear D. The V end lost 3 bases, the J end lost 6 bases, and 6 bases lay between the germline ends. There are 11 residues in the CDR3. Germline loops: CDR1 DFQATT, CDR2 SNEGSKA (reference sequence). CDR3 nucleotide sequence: TGCAGTGCTAGGACAAGCAATGAGCAGTTCTTC. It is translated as CSARTSNEQFF.